This passage covers 16 T cell receptor beta chains from one sample sequenced in a study of T cell changes during pregnancy in multiple sclerosis. Clones were sequenced by immunoSEQ multiplex PCR, and TCRdb holds only the in-frame ones, with some missing. The sample holds about 30,000 clones, 89% seen once. The sequences come from CD8+ T cells from peripheral blood mononuclear cells, collected in the second trimester of pregnancy. The receptors here all came from a female donor with multiple sclerosis, enrolled in a pregnancy study.

This chain joins TRBV4-1 and TRBJ2-3; 7 nucleotides align to TRBD2. The CDR3 sequence is 18 residues long. With 0 bases clipped from V and 0 bases from J, the junction kept 9 bases outside the gene matches. The germline V gene has CDR1 MGHRA and CDR2 YSYEKL. The CDR3 DNA follows: TGCGCCAGCAGCCAAGATGTGGCGGGAGTAGGGAGCACAGATACGCAGTATTTT. Its translation: CASSQDVAGVGSTDTQYF.

The gene calls are TRBV18 and TRBJ2-5, with D perhaps TRBD2 (6 bases). The ends were cut back, 2 bases at V and 5 bases at J, with 9 bases in the middle. CDR1 is KGHSH and CDR2 is LQKENI in the germline V gene. The CDR3 is made up of 13 amino acids. CDR3 sequence reads: CASSPGSGETQYF. The CDR3 DNA is TGTGCCAGCTCACCAGGAAGCGGGGAGACCCAGTACTTC.

The J gene is TRBJ2-7, the V gene TRBV5-1; 10 positions match TRBD1. The CDR3 runs to 15 residues. Germline loops: CDR1 SGHRS, CDR2 YFSETQ. Trimming at V came to 0 bases and at J to 5 bases, leaving 5 bases not matched to a gene. CDR3 sequence: CASSLAGQGVDEQYF. DNA for the CDR3: TGCGCCAGCAGCTTGGCTGGACAGGGGGTGGACGAGCAGTACTTC.

This clone was counted once. V usage is TRBV4-2 and J usage is TRBJ2-7, with D unresolved. CDR1 and CDR2 from the germline V gene are LGHNA and YNFKEQ. CDR3 size: 13 residues. Trimming took off 1 base at V and 3 bases at J, with 7 bases between the two ends. CDR3 residues: CASSQAANYEQYF. The CDR3 DNA follows: TGTGCCAGCAGCCAAGCTGCGAACTACGAGCAGTACTTC.

Worth noting for this clone: Other DNA sequences in the sample encode the same CDR3. The chain is built from TRBV28 and TRBJ2-7, with TRBD2 as a possible D gene (6 bases). The CDR3 sequence is 11 residues long. The V end was cut by 5 bases, the J end by 12 bases, with 14 bases between. CDR1 is MDHEN, CDR2 SYDVKM, per germline. CDR3 nucleotide sequence: TGTGCCAGCAGTGGAGGGGATAGGGGGTACTTC. Translating gives CASSGGDRGYF. The complete variable domain, with remaining parts taken from reference TRBV28 and TRBJ2-7, reads DVKVTQSSRYLVKRTGEKVFLECVQDMDHENMFWYRQDPGLGLRLIYFSYDVKMKEKGDIPEGYSVSREKKERFSLILESASTNQTSMYLCASSGGDRGYFGPGTRLTVT.

The V call is TRBV27, the J call TRBJ2-1; 10 bases fit TRBD2. CDR1 is MNHEY, CDR2 SMNVEV, per germline (reference sequence). After removal of 2 bases from V and 8 bases from J, the junction contained 18 bases not matched to a gene. This CDR3 is 19 amino acids long. CDR3 amino acids: CASSLIGGVLAGVGDEQFF. DNA of the CDR3: TGTGCCAGCAGTTTAATCGGGGGAGTGCTAGCGGGAGTTGGTGATGAGCAGTTCTTC.

This chain links TRBV19 with TRBJ2-7; TRBD2 agrees at 10 bases. Germline assignment: CDR1 LNHDA and CDR2 SQIVND (reference sequence). Unmatched junction bases numbered 12, after V lost 0 bases and J lost 1 base. The CDR3 has 19 residues. CDR3 residues: CASSIDLLAGDLFSYEQYF. CDR3 DNA: TGTGCCAGTAGTATAGATCTGCTAGCGGGGGACCTATTTTCCTACGAGCAGTACTTC.

The CDR3 DNA reads TGTGCCAGCACTAACCCGACAGGGGCATACGAGCAGTACTTC. Protein product: CASTNPTGAYEQYF. This chain links TRBV6-5 with TRBJ2-7, with 8 nucleotides matching TRBD1. J was trimmed by 4 bases and V by 7 bases; bases with no gene match: 9. CDR3 length: 14 amino acids. Germline values: CDR1 MNHEY, CDR2 SVGAGI.

This sequence joins TRBV7-8 and TRBJ2-7; weak D call: TRBD1 (5 bases). The germline V gene encodes CDR1 SGHVS and CDR2 FQNEAQ. Deletions cut 6 bases from V and 0 bases from J, with 12 bases between. The CDR3 length is 14 residues. In DNA, the CDR3 is TGTGCCAGCAGTTGGACATCATTCTCCTACGAGCAGTACTTC. Protein sequence: CASSWTSFSYEQYF. Drawing the rest from reference TRBV7-8 and TRBJ2-7, the complete variable domain is GAGVSQSPRYKVAKRGQDVALRCDPISGHVSLFWYQQALGQGPEFLTYFQNEAQLDKSGLPSDRFFAERPEGSVSTLKIQRTQQEDSAVYLCASSWTSFSYEQYFGPGTRLTVT.

The rearrangement links TRBV9 to TRBJ2-1; D is uncertain. This CDR3 comprises 13 residues. Germline loops: CDR1 SGDLS, CDR2 YYNGEE. The V end was cut by 4 bases, the J end by 1 base, with 6 bases between. In nucleotides, the CDR3 is TGTGCCAGCAGCCCTTATTCCTACAATGAGCAGTTCTTC. Residues: CASSPYSYNEQFF.

V gene TRBV27 combines with J gene TRBJ2-1, with a tentative D call TRBD2 (7 bases). The CDR3 runs to 16 residues. The V end was cut by 1 base, the J end by 3 bases, with 13 bases between. Germline V gene sequence: CDR1 MNHEY, CDR2 SMNVEV (reference sequence). CDR3 residues: CASSLFGGALYNEQFF. CDR3 nucleotide sequence: TGTGCCAGCAGTTTATTTGGGGGGGCCCTCTACAATGAGCAGTTCTTC.

The chain links TRBV7-9 to TRBJ1-4, with D possibly being TRBD1 (5 bases). Looked up from germline, CDR1 is SEHNR and CDR2 is FQNEAQ (reference sequence). The V end lost 1 base, the J end lost 4 bases, and 10 bases lay between the germline ends. The CDR3 runs 15 residues. CDR3 residues: CASSLGPGYNEKLFF. DNA of the CDR3: TGTGCCAGCAGCTTAGGTCCAGGGTATAATGAAAAACTGTTTTTT.

As to this clone: Mismatch with germline at one junction end may stem from a read error. The V call is TRBV7-7, the J call TRBJ2-7; 7 nucleotides agree with TRBD1. This CDR3 spans 13 amino acids. Germline V gives CDR1 SSHAT, CDR2 FNYEAQ (reference sequence). The CDR3 DNA reads as TGTGCTAGCAGCTTAAGACAGGGACACGAGCAGTACTTC. Translation: CASSLRQGHEQYF.

This chain joins TRBV16 and TRBJ2-5; 7 positions match TRBD2. The CDR3 sequence is 16 residues long. V gave up 0 bases and J gave up 4 bases; unmatched junction bases: 8. Germline V gene lookup returns CDR1 KGHSY and CDR2 FQNENV. The DNA of the CDR3 is TGTGCCAGCAGCCAATCGAGGGCGGGAGCGGGAGAGACCCAGTACTTC. Translating it yields CASSQSRAGAGETQYF.

This clone was seen a single time. The chain couples TRBV7-9 to TRBJ1-2; 10 bases map to TRBD1. The CDR3 extends over 16 amino acids. The germline V gene has CDR1 SEHNR and CDR2 FQNEAQ (reference sequence). V dropped 5 bases and J dropped 6; count of bases not matched to a gene: 12. CDR3 loop: CASSRTLRQGADGYTF. CDR3 in DNA: TGTGCCAGCAGCCGAACATTACGACAGGGGGCGGATGGCTACACCTTC.

The V gene is TRBV4-3, the J gene TRBJ2-3; a possible D gene is TRBD2 (5 bases). CDR3 length: 17 residues. V dropped 0 bases and J dropped 4 bases, with 17 bases sitting between them. Germline CDR1 LGHNA, CDR2 YSLEER. DNA for the CDR3: TGCGCCAGCAGCCAAGAAGGCGAGTACGGGGTCGCAGATACGCAGTATTTT. This translates into CASSQEGEYGVADTQYF.